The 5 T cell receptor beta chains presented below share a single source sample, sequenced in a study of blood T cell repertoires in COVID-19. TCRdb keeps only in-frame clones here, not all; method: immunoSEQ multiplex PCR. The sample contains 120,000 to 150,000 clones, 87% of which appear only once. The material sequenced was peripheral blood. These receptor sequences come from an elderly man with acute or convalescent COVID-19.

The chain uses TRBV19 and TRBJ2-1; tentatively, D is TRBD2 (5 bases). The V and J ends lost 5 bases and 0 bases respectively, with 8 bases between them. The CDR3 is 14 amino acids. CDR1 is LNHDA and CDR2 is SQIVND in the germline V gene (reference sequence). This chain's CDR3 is CASSSDSSYNEQFF. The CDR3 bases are TGTGCCAGTAGTTCGGACTCCTCCTACAATGAGCAGTTCTTC.

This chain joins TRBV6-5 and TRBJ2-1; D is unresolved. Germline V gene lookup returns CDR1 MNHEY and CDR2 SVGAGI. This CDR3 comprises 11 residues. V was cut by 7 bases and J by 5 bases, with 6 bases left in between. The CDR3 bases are TGTGCCAGCACCCAAAACAATGAGCAGTTCTTC. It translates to CASTQNNEQFF.

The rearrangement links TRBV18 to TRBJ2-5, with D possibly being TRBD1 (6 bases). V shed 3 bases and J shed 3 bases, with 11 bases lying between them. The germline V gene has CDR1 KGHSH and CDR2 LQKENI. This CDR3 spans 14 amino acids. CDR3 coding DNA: TGTGCCAGCTCACCCTTAGGGGGAAAAGAGACCCAGTACTTC. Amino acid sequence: CASSPLGGKETQYF.

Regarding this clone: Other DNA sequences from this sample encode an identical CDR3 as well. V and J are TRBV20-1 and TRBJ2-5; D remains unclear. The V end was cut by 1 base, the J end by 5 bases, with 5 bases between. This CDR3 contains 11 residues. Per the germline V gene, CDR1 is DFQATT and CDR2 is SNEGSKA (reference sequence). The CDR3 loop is CSARVLETQYF. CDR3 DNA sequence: TGCAGTGCTAGAGTATTGGAGACCCAGTACTTC.

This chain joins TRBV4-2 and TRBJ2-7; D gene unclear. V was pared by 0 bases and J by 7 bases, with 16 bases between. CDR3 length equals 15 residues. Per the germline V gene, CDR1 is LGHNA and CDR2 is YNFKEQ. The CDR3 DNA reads TGTGCCAGCAGCCAAGATAGGATAGGCCGCGGAGAGCAGTACTTC. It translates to CASSQDRIGRGEQYF.